This T cell receptor beta chain was captured by sequencing in a study of neurological immune-mediated disorders. General study points: No clinical or MRI feature was associated with the multiple sclerosis repertoire cluster.

MiXCR, applied by TCRdb to the 5' RACE reads, yields one record per CDR3 protein. The table has about 54,000 distinct CDR3 sequences, over 3.5% seen once. Worth noting for this clonotype: Its antigen is as yet unknown.

The sample taken for sequencing was CD4+ T cells from blood. This sequence originates from a woman aged 35 to 49 with multiple sclerosis.

The CDR3 reads CASSLSGGLYGTF. The CDR3, as DNA: TGTGCCAGCAGTTTATCAGGGGGTCTTTATGGCACCTTC. The gene calls are TRBV12-3 or TRBV12-4 and TRBJ1-2; 7 bases align to TRBD1. The junction had 10 bases not matched to a gene; V was cut back by 2 bases and J by 13 bases. The CDR3 totals 13 residues.